The clone carrying this TCR beta chain came up once. Method: immunoSEQ multiplex PCR; TCRdb's copy keeps in-frame clones and lacks some. This sample has 150,000 or so clones, with around 90% found just once. The sample comes from a study of T cell responses to AZD1222 COVID-19 vaccine. V was shortened by 3 bases and J by 3 bases, with 16 bases between the two germline ends. Germline values: CDR1 SGHNT, CDR2 YYREEE (reference sequence). This CDR3 comprises 15 residues. This sequence originates from an adult in good health. Sequenced material: peripheral blood, taken on day 0 of AZD1222 vaccination. The V and J genes are TRBV5-4 and TRBJ2-7; D is perhaps TRBD2 (6 bases). The CDR3 DNA follows: TGTGCCAGCAGCTGGGAGGTGGGGGGTGGCTACGAGCAGTACTTC. It codes for CASSWEVGGGYEQYF. The complete variable domain, with remaining parts taken from reference TRBV5-4 and TRBJ2-7, reads ETGVTQSPTHLIKTRGQQVTLRCSSQSGHNTVSWYQQALGQGPQFIFQYYREEENGRGNFPPRFSGLQFPNYSSELNVNALELDDSALYLCASSWEVGGGYEQYFGPGTRLTVT.